Included here is one T cell receptor beta chain sequence, with context. Its target is unknown. The data originate from a study of a mutant IDH1 vaccine in newly diagnosed glioma. Study information: Treated patients comprised around 62% males and around 40% females, mean age 40.4 years. Pretreatment consisted of radiotherapy, temozolomide, or both, with most receiving both. General study results and limits: The study observed vaccine-induced immune responses in 90% to 95% of patients.

Time point reported: baseline, week 1 (first vaccination visit). Described treatment: pre-vaccination baseline after standard-of-care therapy. Each of the donors came in with new WHO grade 3 or 4 astrocytomas that were IDH1-mutant and ATRX-lost. The assay was immunoSEQ multiplex PCR, and TCRdb's table has in-frame clones only and misses some. The sample shows about 24,000 clones, 80% to 95% of them seen only once. The length of the CDR3 is 11 residues. V dropped 4 bases and J dropped 7 bases, with 7 bases sitting between them. Germline V lookup: CDR1 SQVTM, CDR2 ANQGSEA. This rearrangement joins TRBV29-1 to TRBJ2-2; D is perhaps TRBD2 (6 bases). The sample here was PBMCs, taken from a glioma patient treated with radiotherapy, temozolomide or both. The clonotype was recovered from a man aged 30 to 45 with glioma. For the CDR3, the DNA is TGCAGCGTTGGGGAGGTCGGGGAGCTGTTTTTT. This sequence encodes CSVGEVGELFF.